This is a list of T cell receptor beta chains from one sample in a study of T-cell memory formation after mild COVID-19. Each CDR3 protein is one row after TCRdb ran MiXCR on the 5' RACE reads. The sample yields about 350,000 distinct CDR3 sequences, 25% to 30% seen once. What was sequenced was PBMCs or a T cell subset sorted from them (not recorded which). These receptors all come from an adult woman who had mild COVID-19 (a few samples of this study predate the infection). Cell type and time point are not known. Both conserved end residues are part of each CDR3. The D gene is left open where the match is weak. The size of a clone is reported for some rows only, either as once, few or many, or as a class for expanded clones.

TRBV6-1,.,TRBJ2-1,TRBD1,CASVVVAGGSYNEQFF,TGTGCCAGCGTGGTGGTGGCAGGGGGTTCCTACAATGAGCAGTTCTTC
TRBV19,few,TRBJ2-1,.,CASSIGNRNEQFF,TGTGCCAGTAGTATCGGCAATCGGAATGAGCAGTTCTTC
TRBV10-3,few,TRBJ1-2,.,CAISDIDSRDYGYTF,TGTGCCATCAGTGACATAGACAGCCGGGACTATGGCTACACCTTC
TRBV7-6,once,TRBJ2-4,.,CASSPTGGAKNIQYF,TGTGCCAGCAGCCCCACTGGGGGAGCCAAAAACATTCAGTACTTC
TRBV4-2,.,TRBJ2-1,TRBD2,CASSQDLAGGRNEQFF,TGTGCCAGCAGCCAAGACCTAGCGGGGGGCCGGAATGAGCAGTTCTTC
TRBV20-1,.,TRBJ2-1,.,CSAIGPRSGYNEQFF,TGCAGTGCTATCGGGCCCCGCTCGGGGTACAATGAGCAGTTCTTC
TRBV6-6,.,TRBJ1-1,TRBD1,CANKEGQYTEAFF,TGTGCCAACAAGGAGGGACAGTACACTGAAGCTTTCTTT
TRBV30,.,TRBJ1-1,TRBD1,CAWSVPDRGNTEAFF,TGTGCCTGGAGTGTACCGGACAGGGGGAACACTGAAGCTTTCTTT
TRBV2,.,TRBJ2-5,TRBD2,CASRPGLAIQGSQYF,TGTGCCAGCAGACCGGGACTAGCCATACAGGGGTCCCAGTACTTC
TRBV20-1,.,TRBJ1-4,.,CSAQIGATNEKLFF,TGCAGTGCCCAAATCGGAGCAACTAATGAAAAACTGTTTTTT
TRBV5-1,few,TRBJ2-5,TRBD2,CASSRTSGGETQYF,TGCGCCAGCAGCCGGACTAGCGGGGGAGAGACCCAGTACTTC